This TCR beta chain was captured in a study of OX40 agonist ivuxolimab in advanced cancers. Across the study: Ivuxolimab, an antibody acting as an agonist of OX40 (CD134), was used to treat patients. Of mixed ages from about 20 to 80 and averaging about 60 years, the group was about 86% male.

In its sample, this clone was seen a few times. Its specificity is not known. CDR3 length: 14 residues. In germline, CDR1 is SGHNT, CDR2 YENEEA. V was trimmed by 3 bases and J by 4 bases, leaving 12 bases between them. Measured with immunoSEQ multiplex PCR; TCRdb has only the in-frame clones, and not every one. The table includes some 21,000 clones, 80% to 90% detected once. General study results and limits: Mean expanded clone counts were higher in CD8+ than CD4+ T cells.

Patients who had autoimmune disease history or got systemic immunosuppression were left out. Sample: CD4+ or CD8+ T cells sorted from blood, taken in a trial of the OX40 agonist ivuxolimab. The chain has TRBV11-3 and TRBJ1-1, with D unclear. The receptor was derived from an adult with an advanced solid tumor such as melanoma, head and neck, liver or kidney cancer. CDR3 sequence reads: CASSFASTGTEAFF. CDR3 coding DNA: TGTGCCAGCAGCTTCGCCTCGACGGGCACTGAAGCTTTCTTT.